The sequence of this TCR beta chain was determined in a study of shared clonotypes between healthy human individuals. Libraries were prepared by immunoSEQ multiplex PCR; TCRdb keeps only in-frame clonotypes and omits some of them. The data hold over 1.4 million clones, with 96% observed a single time. V shed 3 bases, J shed 4 bases, and the junction held 6 bases outside the gene matches. CDR3 length: 17 residues. The germline CDR1 and CDR2 sequences are KGHSH and LQKENI. This TCR was sampled from a man aged 30-40 years in good health. The chain is built from TRBV18 and TRBJ2-7, with 16 bases identical to TRBD2. The sequenced sample was naive CD4+ T cells sorted from blood. The subset denotes: CD45RA+ positively selected. The CDR3 sequence: CASSPGLAGGSVYEQYF. The CDR3 region has the DNA TGTGCCAGCTCACCGGGACTAGCGGGAGGGAGTGTATACGAGCAGTACTTC.